Shown below are 6 T cell receptor beta chains from a single sample sequenced in a study of T-cell reconstitution after alpha-beta-depleted transplantation in children. Using unique molecular identifiers, the investigators prepared the TCRbeta library. TCRdb analysed the PCR reads with MiXCR anew, one entry per CDR3 protein. In the table there are 700,000 to 950,000 distinct CDR3 sequences, under 20% of which are singletons. The sequences come from PBMCs, mostly from graft donor cells, collected 360 days after TCRalphabeta/CD19-depleted stem cell transplant. The receptors were sampled from a male patient aged 10 to 17 who had a stem cell transplant for acute lymphoblastic leukemia, so the T cells may come from the graft donor.

The chain is built from TRBV3-1 and TRBJ2-5, with 8 bases matching TRBD1. The germline gives CDR1 LGHDT, CDR2 YNNKEL (reference sequence). The J segment lost 1 base and the V segment lost 0 bases, leaving 4 bases of the junction unmatched. The CDR3 spans 16 residues. CDR3 protein: CASSQDFRGLQETQYF. In DNA form, the CDR3 reads TGTGCCAGCAGCCAAGATTTCAGGGGGCTCCAAGAGACCCAGTACTTC.

The chain joins TRBV7-2 to TRBJ2-7; 11 positions agree with TRBD2. This CDR3 spans 14 amino acids. The ends lost 10 bases at V and 4 bases at J; junction bases unmatched: 9. The germline CDR1 and CDR2 sequences are SGHTA and FQGNSA. CDR3: CATKVGLAGYEQYF. The CDR3 DNA sequence: TGTGCCACCAAAGTTGGACTAGCGGGTTACGAGCAGTACTTC.

This chain joins TRBV20-1 and TRBJ2-1, with D perhaps matching TRBD2 (8 bases). The CDR3 length is 16 residues. CDR1 is DFQATT and CDR2 is SNEGSKA in the germline V gene (reference sequence). Trimming shortened V by 2 bases and J by 1 base, and 15 bases separated the two germline ends. The CDR3 is CSARLIAGQSYNEQFF. The CDR3 nucleotides are TGCAGTGCTAGACTAATAGCGGGACAGTCCTACAATGAGCAGTTCTTC.

In its sample, this clonotype was seen a few times. This sequence joins TRBV29-1 and TRBJ2-3, with TRBD2 matching over 11 bases. J was trimmed by 0 bases and V by 0 bases; bases with no gene match: 8. The CDR3 has 18 residues. The germline gives CDR1 SQVTM, CDR2 ANQGSEA. CDR3 sequence (DNA): TGCAGCGTTGAAGATGATTTACTAGCGGGAGTGAGCACAGATACGCAGTATTTT. Translated, it gives CSVEDDLLAGVSTDTQYF.

The CDR3: CASRTSGMISYNEQFF. CDR3 nucleotide sequence: TGTGCCAGTCGTACGAGCGGGATGATATCCTACAATGAGCAGTTCTTC. This chain connects TRBV19 to TRBJ2-1; 7 nucleotides line up with TRBD2. This CDR3 has 16 residues. Trimming at V came to 8 bases and at J to 1 base, leaving 11 bases not matched to a gene. Germline V gives CDR1 LNHDA, CDR2 SQIVND (reference sequence).

The chain has TRBV12-3 or TRBV12-4 and TRBJ2-1, with 12 bases fitting TRBD2. There are 18 residues in the CDR3. Losses at the gene ends were 7 bases for V and 3 bases for J; bases not matched to a gene: 13. In DNA form, the CDR3 reads TGTGCCAGCACCCTAGCGGGAGGGCCTTCTCTCCTCTACAATGAGCAGTTCTTC. Translated, it gives CASTLAGGPSLLYNEQFF.